This is a list of T cell receptor beta chains from one sample in a study of blood T cell repertoires in COVID-19. Here immunoSEQ multiplex PCR was the method, and the copy in TCRdb shows in-frame clones only, minus some. The sample contains about 280,000 clones, around 89% of which appear only once. What was sequenced was PBMCs or T cells enriched from blood (not recorded which). Receptors originate from a woman younger than 30 with acute COVID-19. Both conserved end residues are part of each CDR3. The D gene is left open where the match is weak. Size tells how often a clone was seen (once, few, many) or the class of an expanded clone, and some rows leave it out.

>TRBD2|TRBJ2-3|TRBV18|.
CASSPPGLAAASTDTQYF
TGTGCCAGCTCACCACCGGGACTAGCGGCCGCTAGCACAGATACGCAGTATTTT
>.|TRBJ2-1|TRBV11-2|.
CASSFGSGQHNEQFF
TGTGCCAGCAGCTTCGGATCGGGACAACACAATGAGCAGTTCTTC
>TRBD2|TRBJ2-7|TRBV23-1|many
CASSCGLAGPSSYEQYF
TGCGCCAGCAGTTGTGGACTAGCGGGACCGAGCTCCTACGAGCAGTACTTC
>.|TRBJ2-7|TRBV7-2|.
CASSPDSSYEQYF
TGTGCCAGCAGCCCCGACAGCTCCTACGAGCAGTACTTC
>TRBD2|TRBJ2-3|TRBV7-2|.
CASSLFLGGRPDTQYF
TGTGCCAGCAGCTTATTTCTCGGCGGGAGGCCGGATACGCAGTATTTT
>TRBD1|TRBJ2-7|TRBV7-2|.
CASSLVPGQGNEQYF
TGTGCCAGCAGCTTAGTCCCGGGACAGGGAAACGAGCAGTACTTC
>TRBD1|TRBJ2-6|TRBV5-1|.
CASSLGRTGGSGANVLTF
TGCGCCAGCAGCTTGGGGCGGACAGGGGGCTCTGGGGCCAACGTCCTGACTTTC
>TRBD2|TRBJ2-3|TRBV18|.
CASSQDAGAQDTQYF
TGTGCCAGCTCACAGGACGCGGGAGCTCAAGATACGCAGTATTTT
>TRBD1|TRBJ1-6|TRBV23-1|.
CARDLPTTGTDYYNSPLHF
TGCGCCAGGGACCTTCCTACTACCGGGACAGATTACTATAATTCACCCCTCCACTTT
>.|TRBJ2-7|TRBV27|.
CASSFVQGERNEQYF
TGTGCCAGCAGTTTTGTTCAAGGGGAAAGAAACGAGCAGTACTTC
>.|TRBJ2-3|TRBV7-3|.
CASSLFPRGATDTQYF
TGTGCCAGCAGCTTATTTCCTAGGGGCGCGACAGATACGCAGTATTTT
>.|TRBJ1-1|TRBV5-5|.
CASSLAGPRGTEAFF
TGTGCCAGCAGCTTGGCGGGTCCTAGGGGCACTGAAGCTTTCTTT
>TRBD1|TRBJ2-7|TRBV11-2|.
CASRPGTGGDEQYF
TGTGCCAGCAGGCCCGGGACAGGGGGTGATGAGCAGTACTTC
>TRBD1|TRBJ2-1|TRBV24-1|.
CATSDSTGVPEQFF
TGTGCCACCAGTGACTCAACAGGGGTCCCCGAGCAGTTCTTC
>.|TRBJ2-7|TRBV30|.
CAWSTGTQVYEQYF
TGTGCCTGGAGTACCGGGACTCAGGTCTACGAGCAGTACTTC
>TRBD2|TRBJ2-1|TRBV28|.
CASSSPTAGLAGGNEQFF
TGTGCCAGCAGTTCACCGACCGCGGGACTAGCGGGGGGCAATGAGCAGTTCTTC
>.|TRBJ1-1|TRBV5-1|.
CASSGGTRGTEAFF
TGCGCCAGCAGCGGGGGCACCCGAGGCACTGAAGCTTTCTTT
>TRBD1|TRBJ2-2|TRBV11-3|.
CASSLQGAGELFF
TGTGCCAGCAGCTTACAGGGGGCCGGGGAGCTGTTTTTT
>.|TRBJ1-1|TRBV10-2|.
CASRELRGIGTEAFF
TGCGCCAGCAGGGAGCTCAGGGGAATTGGGACTGAAGCTTTCTTT
>.|TRBJ2-1|TRBV14|.
CASSQVGPSYNEQFF
TGTGCCAGCAGCCAAGTTGGGCCGTCCTACAATGAGCAGTTCTTC
>.|TRBJ1-4|TRBV15|.
CATSRDAGEGTNEKLFF
TGTGCCACCAGCAGAGATGCGGGGGAGGGGACTAATGAAAAACTGTTTTTT
>.|TRBJ1-2|TRBV28|.
CASSFDSGYGYTF
TGTGCCAGCAGTTTTGACAGTGGGTATGGCTACACCTTC
>.|TRBJ2-5|TRBV7-3|.
CASSPGPGETQYF
TGTGCCAGCAGCCCCGGTCCCGGGGAGACCCAGTACTTC
>.|TRBJ2-1|TRBV25-1|few
CASTTSILGGGNYNEQFF
TGTGCCAGCACCACCTCCATTTTAGGCGGCGGGAATTACAATGAGCAGTTCTTC
>TRBD2|TRBJ2-5|TRBV10-2|.
CATRRGGQETQYF
TGCGCCACCCGGCGGGGGGGCCAAGAGACCCAGTACTTC
>.|TRBJ1-1|TRBV10-2|.
CASNGAVNTEAFF
TGCGCCAGCAATGGGGCTGTGAACACTGAAGCTTTCTTT
>TRBD1|TRBJ2-1|TRBV18|.
CASSPQRSGGRNNEQFF
TGTGCCAGCTCACCACAAAGGTCAGGGGGACGGAACAATGAGCAGTTCTTC
>.|TRBJ2-7|TRBV28|once
CASRGHYEQYF
TGTGCCAGCAGGGGGCACTACGAGCAGTACTTC
>.|TRBJ1-1|TRBV6-5|once
CASSYSESRRNTEAFF
TGTGCCAGCAGTTACTCGGAGTCTCGCAGGAACACTGAAGCTTTCTTT
>.|TRBJ2-3|TRBV5-1|.
CASSGQSYTDTQYF
TGCGCCAGCAGCGGGCAGAGCTACACAGATACGCAGTATTTT
>.|TRBJ2-2|TRBV20-1|.
CSASMDYLTGELFF
TGCAGTGCTAGTATGGACTACCTAACCGGGGAGCTGTTTTTT
>.|TRBJ2-5|TRBV7-2|.
CASSLEGGETQYF
TGTGCCAGCAGCTTAGAAGGGGGAGAGACCCAGTACTTC
>TRBD1|TRBJ1-6|TRBV11-2|.
CASSLLAPGTARTPLHF
TGTGCCAGCAGCTTACTGGCGCCCGGGACAGCCCGAACACCCCTCCACTTT
>TRBD2|TRBJ2-3|TRBV10-3|.
CAISRLAGGGTDTQYF
TGTGCCATCAGTAGACTAGCGGGAGGGGGTACAGATACGCAGTATTTT
>TRBD1|TRBJ1-2|TRBV5-1|.
CASSLPLGQGAGGYTF
TGCGCCAGCAGCTTGCCTCTGGGACAGGGAGCTGGTGGCTACACCTTC
>.|TRBJ1-2|TRBV4-2|few
CASSQAQQDFYGYTF
TGTGCCAGCAGCCAAGCCCAACAGGATTTCTATGGCTACACCTTC
>.|TRBJ1-5|TRBV2|.
CASSDQGAYNQPQHF
TGTGCCAGCAGTGATCAAGGGGCTTACAATCAGCCCCAGCATTTT
>TRBD2|TRBJ2-7|TRBV7-2|.
CASSLGGLAATYEQYF
TGTGCCAGCAGCCTCGGGGGACTAGCGGCCACCTACGAGCAGTACTTC
>TRBD1|TRBJ2-1|TRBV6-8|.
CARKPRTGSWLSYNEQFF
TGTGCCAGGAAACCTAGGACAGGGAGTTGGTTATCCTACAATGAGCAGTTCTTC
>TRBD2|TRBJ2-3|TRBV5-4|.
CASSLGGLAGGDTQYF
TGTGCCAGCAGCTTGGGGGGACTAGCGGGAGGAGATACGCAGTATTTT
>.|TRBJ1-5|TRBV7-9|.
CASSLGEDQPQHF
TGTGCCAGCAGCTTAGGGGAGGATCAGCCCCAGCATTTT
>TRBD2|TRBJ2-1|TRBV10-1|.
CASSDPPGLAGPHVIF
TGCGCCAGCAGTGACCCACCGGGACTAGCGGGACCTCATGTGATCTTC
>TRBD1|TRBJ1-2|TRBV9|once
CASSGNRGYGYTF
TGTGCCAGCAGCGGAAACAGGGGGTATGGCTACACCTTC
>.|TRBJ2-7|TRBV20-1|.
CSARDSYEQYF
TGCAGTGCTAGAGATTCGTACGAGCAGTACTTC
>TRBD1|TRBJ2-7|TRBV29-1|.
CSVGDRGSYEQYF
TGCAGCGTTGGGGACAGGGGCTCCTACGAGCAGTACTTC
>TRBD1|TRBJ1-5|TRBV5-5|once
CASSLEGQGVVGPQHF
TGTGCCAGCAGCTTGGAAGGACAGGGTGTCGTAGGGCCCCAGCATTTT
>TRBD1|TRBJ2-7|TRBV19|.
CASSVTAGQGGYEQYF
TGTGCCAGTAGTGTGACAGCGGGACAGGGTGGGTACGAGCAGTACTTC
>TRBD2|TRBJ2-1|TRBV7-3|.
CASSLRALAGGYNEQFF
TGTGCCAGCAGCTTAAGGGCCCTAGCGGGAGGTTACAATGAGCAGTTCTTC
>TRBD2|TRBJ2-5|TRBV7-2|.
CASSLGGPGGSLETQYF
TGTGCCAGCAGCTTAGGGGGCCCGGGCGGGAGCTTAGAGACCCAGTACTTC
>TRBD2|TRBJ2-3|TRBV24-1|.
CATSDPGLAGQSTDTQYF
TGTGCCACCAGTGATCCGGGACTAGCGGGACAAAGCACAGATACGCAGTATTTT
>TRBD1|TRBJ1-5|TRBV2|.
CASRTATGGNQPQHF
TGTGCCAGCAGGACCGCGACAGGGGGCAATCAGCCCCAGCATTTT
>.|TRBJ2-1|TRBV29-1|.
CSVEEGFNEQFF
TGCAGCGTTGAGGAGGGGTTTAATGAGCAGTTCTTC
>TRBD1|TRBJ2-1|TRBV9|.
CASSAQGASSYNEQFF
TGTGCCAGCAGCGCCCAGGGGGCCAGCTCCTACAATGAGCAGTTCTTC
>TRBD1|TRBJ1-5|TRBV6-5|.
CASSTGESQPQHF
TGTGCCAGCAGTACAGGGGAGAGTCAGCCCCAGCATTTT
>TRBD2|TRBJ2-1|TRBV11-2|.
CASSLGGRGYNEQFF
TGTGCCAGCAGCTTAGGCGGGAGGGGCTACAATGAGCAGTTCTTC
>.|TRBJ2-1|TRBV2|.
CASSEARLNNEQFF
TGTGCCAGCAGTGAAGCGAGACTGAACAATGAGCAGTTCTTC
>.|TRBJ1-1|TRBV19|.
CASSTIRGFSDTEAFF
TGTGCCAGTAGTACCATCAGGGGTTTCAGCGACACTGAAGCTTTCTTT
>.|TRBJ2-3|TRBV4-2|.
CASSQDGRGTDTQYF
TGTGCCAGCAGCCAAGATGGGCGGGGCACAGATACGCAGTATTTT
>.|TRBJ2-7|TRBV4-2|.
CASSQRVVPGDEQYF
TGTGCCAGCAGCCAAAGGGTGGTCCCAGGGGACGAGCAGTACTTC